The sequence of this T cell receptor beta chain was determined in a study of T cells in localized non-small cell lung cancer (dated by TCRdb to the early 2020s). For the wider study: Comparing tumors with uninvolved tumor-adjacent lungs, the study looked at the T cell repertoires of approximately 240 patients with early-stage NSCLC. The cohort consisted of 236 treatment-naive NSCLC patients whose localized lung tumors had been resected. The mean age of the NSCLC patients was 50 to 85 years, with 120 to 150 men and 100 to 110 women. Broader findings and caveats from the paper: A median of roughly 60 of the top 100 tumor clones were detected in paired uninvolved adjacent lung, and some 29 of these tumor clones were also found among the top 100 clones of the paired uninvolved adjacent lung. Longer overall survival was associated with higher blood T cell density, whereas shorter survival was associated with higher adjacent-lung clonality. Uninvolved tumor-adjacent lung showed the highest T cell clonality, higher than tumor, which suggests more focused antigenic responses in the uninvolved tumor-adjacent lung. Because multi-region sequencing of the tumors was not done, intratumor heterogeneity could not be ruled out. Because the study design was exploratory, TCR variables were selected using unadjusted p-values without false-discovery rate correction.

TCR beta CDR3 regions were sequenced from DNA using the immunoSEQ Assay. On the study's bioinformatics: To compute T cell density, TCR beta template counts were normalized to usable DNA, which was estimated by amplifying housekeeping genes. Using the preseqR package, richness was estimated by extrapolating to 120,000 templates for tissue samples and 400,000 templates for PBMC samples. Clonality was defined as one minus Pielou's evenness. Tissue-enriched TCRs were identified through differential abundance testing performed on productive amino-acid clonotypes, with a minimum total count of 5 and an alpha of 0.1. The Jaccard Index and the Morisita Overlap Index were used to measure repertoire overlap between compartments. GLIPH grouped TCR beta CDR3s together with public tetramer-defined viral CDR3s, and a viral motif had to include at least three viral sequences and also show V-gene enrichment. TCRdb carries this immuneACCESS record with in-frame sequences only. Its versions omit some clonotypes, under half of them owing to an unresolved V gene in the studies checked, with the rest unexplained. That table gives V, J and clone size, and the DNA gave D and trimming. Counted in this sample were tens of thousands of clones; roughly nine tenths of them appeared once. Of the sample, 1.1% is held by the ten largest clones.

At diagnosis, tumor, uninvolved tumor-adjacent lung and peripheral blood were collected and then preserved as a mix of FFPE and fresh-frozen material. For TCR repertoire profiling, blood samples were analyzed in the form of peripheral blood mononuclear cells. About this clone itself: The antigen it binds to is not known. Base-call qualities are not available, and no considerably larger clone is one nucleotide away.

Including cysteine and phenylalanine, the CDR3 has 13 amino acids. Only the CDR3 DNA is retained, 39 bases long and in frame from the first base. The germline ends are 9 bases apart after V is trimmed by 5 bases and J by 5 bases. Per the germline V gene, SGHNT is the CDR1 and YENEEA is the CDR2. The starting material was peripheral blood, obtained before any cancer treatment. The chain couples TRBV11-3 to TRBJ2-2; D gene: possibly TRBD1, on 6 matching bases. This TCR was sampled from a woman aged 35 to 70 with stage I lung adenocarcinoma. CDR3 protein: CASSLTGTGELFF. The nucleotide sequence reads as follows: TGTGCCAGCAGCCTAACAGGGACCGGGGAGCTGTTTTTT.